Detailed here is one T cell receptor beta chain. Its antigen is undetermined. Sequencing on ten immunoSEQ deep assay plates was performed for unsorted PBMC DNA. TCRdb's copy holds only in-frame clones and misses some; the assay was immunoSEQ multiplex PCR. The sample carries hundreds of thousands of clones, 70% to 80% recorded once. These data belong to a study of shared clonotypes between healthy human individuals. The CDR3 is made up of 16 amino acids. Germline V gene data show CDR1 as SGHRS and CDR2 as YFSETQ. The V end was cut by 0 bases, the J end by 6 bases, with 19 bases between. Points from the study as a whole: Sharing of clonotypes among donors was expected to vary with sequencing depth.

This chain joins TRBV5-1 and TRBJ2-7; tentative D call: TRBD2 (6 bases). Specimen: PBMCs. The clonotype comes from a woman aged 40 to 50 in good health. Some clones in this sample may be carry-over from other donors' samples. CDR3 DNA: TGCGCCAGCAGCTTGGCGGCCCAGCCGGGGGACTTCGAGCAGTACTTC. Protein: CASSLAAQPGDFEQYF.